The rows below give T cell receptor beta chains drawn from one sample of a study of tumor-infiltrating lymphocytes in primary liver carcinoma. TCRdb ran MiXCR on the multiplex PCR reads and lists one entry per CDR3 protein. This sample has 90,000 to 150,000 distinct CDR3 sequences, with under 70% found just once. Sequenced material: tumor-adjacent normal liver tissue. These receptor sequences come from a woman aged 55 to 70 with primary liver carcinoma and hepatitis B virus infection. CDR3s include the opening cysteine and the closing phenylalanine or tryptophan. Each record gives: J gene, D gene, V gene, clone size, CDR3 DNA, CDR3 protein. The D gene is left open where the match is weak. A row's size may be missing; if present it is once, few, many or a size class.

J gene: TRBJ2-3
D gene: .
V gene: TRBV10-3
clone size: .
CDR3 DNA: TGTGCCATCAGTGAGTATGAGGGCGATCAGCCCCAGTATTTT
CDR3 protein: CAISEYEGDQPQYF

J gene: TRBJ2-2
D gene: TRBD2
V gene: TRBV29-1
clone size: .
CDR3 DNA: TGTAGCACAGGACTAGCCGGGGAGCTGTTTTTT
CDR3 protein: CSTGLAGELFF

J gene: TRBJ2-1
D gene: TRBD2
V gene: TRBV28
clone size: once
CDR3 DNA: TGTGCCATCAGTTCTATCCTAGCGGGAGCTAGTGAGCAGTTCTTC
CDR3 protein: CAISSILAGASEQFF

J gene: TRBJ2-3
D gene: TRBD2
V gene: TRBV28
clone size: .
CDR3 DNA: TGTGCCATCAGAGGACCCGGGACTAGCAGAATGGCAGATACGCAGTATTTT
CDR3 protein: CAIRGPGTSRMADTQYF

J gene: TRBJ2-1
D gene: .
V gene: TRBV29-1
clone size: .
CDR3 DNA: TGCAGCGTTCAGGACAACTACAATGGGCAGTTCTTC
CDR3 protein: CSVQDNYNGQFF

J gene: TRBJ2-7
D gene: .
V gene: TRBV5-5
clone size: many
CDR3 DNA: TGTGCCAGCAGCATGGGGGCGGACGAGCAGTACTTC
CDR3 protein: CASSMGADEQYF

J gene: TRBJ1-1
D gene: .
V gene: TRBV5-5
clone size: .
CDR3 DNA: TGTACCAGCAGCTTGGACCACGGGAGGAACACTGAAGCTTTCTTC
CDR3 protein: CTSSLDHGRNTEAFF

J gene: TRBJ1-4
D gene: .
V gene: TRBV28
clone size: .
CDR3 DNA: TGTACCAGCAGTGCGTCAGTTAATGAAAAACTGTTTTTT
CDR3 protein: CTSSASVNEKLFF

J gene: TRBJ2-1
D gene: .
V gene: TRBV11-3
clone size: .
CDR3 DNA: TGTGCCAGCAGCTTAGGTGGCAGACTAGGGCGAAATGACCAGTCCTTC
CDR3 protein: CASSLGGRLGRNDQSF

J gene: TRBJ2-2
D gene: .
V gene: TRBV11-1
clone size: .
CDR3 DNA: TGTACCAACAGACCGAGCCTTGACACCGGGGAGCTGTATTTT
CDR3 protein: CTNRPSLDTGELYF

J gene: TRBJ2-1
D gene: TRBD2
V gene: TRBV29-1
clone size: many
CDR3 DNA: TGCAGCGCACGGACTAGCGGGAGCAATGAGCAGTTCTTC
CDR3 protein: CSARTSGSNEQFF

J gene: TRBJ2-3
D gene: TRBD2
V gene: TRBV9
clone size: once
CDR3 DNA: TGTGCCAGCAACTCGGGGACTATTCAAACAGATACGCAGTATTTT
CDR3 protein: CASNSGTIQTDTQYF

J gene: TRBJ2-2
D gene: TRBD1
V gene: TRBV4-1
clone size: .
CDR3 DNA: TGCGCCAGTAGCCCGGACAGGGGGTTCCCCTGGGAGCTGTTTTTT
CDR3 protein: CASSPDRGFPWELFF

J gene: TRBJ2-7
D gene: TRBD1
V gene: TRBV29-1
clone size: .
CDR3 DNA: TGCAACATTGATGACGGGACAGGGGCCACGCAGTACTTC
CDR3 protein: CNIDDGTGATQYF

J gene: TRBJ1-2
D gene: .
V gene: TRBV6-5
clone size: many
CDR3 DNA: TGTGCCAGCAGTTCCAAGATGGGGTCGGCCTATGGCTACACCTTC
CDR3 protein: CASSSKMGSAYGYTF

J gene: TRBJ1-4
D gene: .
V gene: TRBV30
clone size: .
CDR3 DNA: TGTGTCTGGAGTCTAGGCAGGCTCGGTGAAAAACTGTTTTTT
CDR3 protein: CVWSLGRLGEKLFF

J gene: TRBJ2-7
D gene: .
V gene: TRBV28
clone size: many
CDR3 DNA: TGTGCCAGCAGGCGACAGGGAGGGTACTACGAGCAGTACTTC
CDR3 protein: CASRRQGGYYEQYF

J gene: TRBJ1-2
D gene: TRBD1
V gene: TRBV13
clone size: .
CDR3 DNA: TGTGTCAGCACCAGGGGACAGGCTGACTATGGCTACACCTTC
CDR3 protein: CVSTRGQADYGYTF

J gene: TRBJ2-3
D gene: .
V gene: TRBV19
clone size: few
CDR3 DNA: TGTGCCAGTAGGCCGGTGGGATTCACAGATACGCAGTATTTT
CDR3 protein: CASRPVGFTDTQYF

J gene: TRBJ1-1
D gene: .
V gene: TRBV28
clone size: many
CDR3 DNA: TGTGCCAGCAGTTTGTGGGGGACTAAAGCTTTCTTT
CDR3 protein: CASSLWGTKAFF

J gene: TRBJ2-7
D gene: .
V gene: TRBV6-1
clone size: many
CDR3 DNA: TGTGCCAGCAGGACAGCGTCAGGATTTGAGCAGTACTTC
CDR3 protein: CASRTASGFEQYF

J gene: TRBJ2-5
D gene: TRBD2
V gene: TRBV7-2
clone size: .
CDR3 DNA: TGTGCCAGCAGCTCCCGGACTAGCGGAAAAGAGACCCAGTACTTC
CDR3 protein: CASSSRTSGKETQYF

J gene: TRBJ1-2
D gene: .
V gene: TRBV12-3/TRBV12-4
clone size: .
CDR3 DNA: TGTGCCAGCAGCCTAGGTCGGGGTCTTCATGTCTACACCTTC
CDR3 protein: CASSLGRGLHVYTF

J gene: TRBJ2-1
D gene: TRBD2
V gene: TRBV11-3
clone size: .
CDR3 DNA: TGTGCCAGCAGTCTTGGTAGTGGGAGGGACTACAATGAGCAGTTCTTC
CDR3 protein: CASSLGSGRDYNEQFF

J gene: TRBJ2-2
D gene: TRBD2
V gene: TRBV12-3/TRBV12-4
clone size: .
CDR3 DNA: TGTGCCAGCAGTCTTCGCGCGCGCAGCGGGGGGCTGTTTTTT
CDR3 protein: CASSLRARSGGLFF

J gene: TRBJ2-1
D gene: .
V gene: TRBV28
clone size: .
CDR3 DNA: TGTGCCAGCAGTTCCCCCTTGGTAGTGGGAGCGGATGGGCAGTTCTTC
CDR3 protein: CASSSPLVVGADGQFF

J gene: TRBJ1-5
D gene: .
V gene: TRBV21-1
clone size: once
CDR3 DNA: TGTGCCAGCGTTCCGATCGGAAGGGTTCGCGGTCAGCCCCAGCATTTT
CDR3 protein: CASVPIGRVRGQPQHF

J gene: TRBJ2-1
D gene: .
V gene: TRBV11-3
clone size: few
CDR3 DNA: TGTGCCAGCAGCTTAGATAGTGTCCTAGCTCGTAATGAGCGGTTCTTC
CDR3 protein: CASSLDSVLARNERFF

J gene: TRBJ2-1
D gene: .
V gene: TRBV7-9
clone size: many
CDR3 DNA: TGTGCCAGCAGCTTATCGGGAGCCTCCTACAATGAGCAGTTCTTC
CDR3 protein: CASSLSGASYNEQFF

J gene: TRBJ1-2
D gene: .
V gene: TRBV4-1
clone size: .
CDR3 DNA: TGCGCCAGCAACCAAGTGGGGGGAGACAGCTACACCTTC
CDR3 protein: CASNQVGGDSYTF

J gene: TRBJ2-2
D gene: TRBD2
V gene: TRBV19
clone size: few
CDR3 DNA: TGTGCCAGTAGTATTAGGGGAGGGTCGGAAACCGGGGAGCTGTTTTTT
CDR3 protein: CASSIRGGSETGELFF

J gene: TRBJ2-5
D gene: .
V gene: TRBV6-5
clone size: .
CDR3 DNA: TGTGCCTGCAGGGATAATAGACGTCAAGAGACCCAGTACTTC
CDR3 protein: CACRDNRRQETQYF

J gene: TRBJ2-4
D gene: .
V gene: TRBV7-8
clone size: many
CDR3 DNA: TGTGCCAGCAGCCCCTCTCGGGAATTGGACAAAAACATTCAGTACTTC
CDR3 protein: CASSPSRELDKNIQYF